This TCR beta chain stems from a study of blood T cell repertoires in COVID-19. J was trimmed by 7 bases and V by 2 bases; bases with no gene match: 4. CDR3 length equals 13 residues. CDR1 is MNHEY, CDR2 SVGAGI, per germline. Sequencing used immunoSEQ multiplex PCR; TCRdb keeps in-frame clones, though not all of them. The sample lists just over 250,000 clones, around 80% seen once, with 3.5% to 5% in the top ten. Sequenced input: PBMCs or T cells enriched from blood (not recorded which). This sequence joins TRBV6-5 and TRBJ1-1, with 7 bases lining up with TRBD1. The receptor was derived from a man aged 25-40 years with acute COVID-19. The CDR3 DNA sequence: TGTGCCAGCAGTTACGAGACAGGGAATGAAGCTTTCTTT. Residues: CASSYETGNEAFF.